A selection of T cell receptor beta chains follows, all from one sample in a study of response to subunit inactivated influenza vaccine. TCRdb reanalysed the RT-PCR reads using MiXCR and keeps one entry per CDR3 protein. The table lists roughly 700,000 distinct CDR3 sequences, more than 11% of them singletons. Sequenced material: PBMCs from blood, taken 14 days before vaccination. These receptors came from a man between 50 and 59 years old who received an inactivated influenza vaccine. Both conserved end residues are part of each CDR3. D genes are given only for firm matches. Expanded clones are given a class, and other clones once, few, many or no size at all.

TRBV5-1	TRBD2	15	TRBJ2-1	few	CASSSTSGGLGEQFF	TGCGCCAGCAGCTCGACTAGCGGGGGATTAGGAGAGCAGTTCTTC
TRBV6-5	NA	17	TRBJ2-1	NA	CASSYSPGRLAGNEQFF	TGTGCCAGCAGTTACTCCCCCGGGAGACTGGCGGGGAATGAGCAGTTCTTC
TRBV10-3	TRBD1	13	TRBJ1-1	few	CAISDRGGAGAFF	TGTGCCATCAGTGACAGGGGGGGAGCCGGAGCTTTCTTT
TRBV7-9	TRBD2	15	TRBJ2-5	NA	CASSRIAGARETQYF	TGTGCCAGCAGCCGTATAGCGGGAGCTAGAGAGACCCAGTACTTC
TRBV30	NA	11	TRBJ2-7	NA	CAGGTLYEQYF	TGTGCCGGCGGTACCCTCTACGAGCAGTACTTC
TRBV6-1	TRBD2	15	TRBJ2-7	many	CASSEARTSAYEQYF	TGTGCCAGCAGTGAAGCGAGGACTAGCGCCTACGAGCAGTACTTC
TRBV12-3/TRBV12-4	NA	13	TRBJ1-1	few	CASSFGHDTEAFF	TGTGCCAGCAGTTTCGGCCATGACACTGAAGCTTTCTTT
TRBV2	TRBD1	16	TRBJ1-2	NA	CASSEWGQGAWNGYTF	TGTGCCAGCAGTGAATGGGGACAGGGGGCTTGGAATGGCTACACCTTC
TRBV7-9	NA	16	TRBJ2-7	few	CASSPRTAGNYYEQYF	TGTGCCAGCAGCCCACGAACCGCCGGGAATTACTACGAGCAGTACTTC
TRBV5-1	NA	14	TRBJ2-3	NA	CASSLGSATDTQYF	TGCGCCAGCAGCTTGGGCTCGGCAACAGATACGCAGTATTTT
TRBV5-1	NA	15	TRBJ2-5	NA	CASRKTLAEVGTQYF	TGCGCCAGCAGAAAGACCTTGGCGGAGGTTGGGACCCAGTACTTC
TRBV5-1	NA	14	TRBJ1-2	few	CASSLDQGNYGYTF	TGCGCCAGCAGCTTGGATCAGGGGAACTATGGCTACACCTTC
TRBV20-1	TRBD2	17	TRBJ2-1	NA	CSARGGGFVKDENEQFF	TGCAGTGCTAGAGGGGGGGGTTTTGTAAAGGATGAGAATGAGCAGTTCTTC
TRBV12-3/TRBV12-4	NA	16	TRBJ1-2	many	CASSPRGPLTLYGYTF	TGTGCCAGCAGCCCTCGTGGGCCACTCACTCTCTATGGCTACACCTTC
TRBV2	NA	15	TRBJ1-2	few	CASSVGWTTNYGYTF	TGTGCCAGCAGTGTTGGGTGGACGACAAATTATGGCTACACCTTC
TRBV6-1	NA	12	TRBJ2-3	NA	CASSERGEGQYF	TGTGCCAGCAGTGAAAGGGGGGAGGGGCAGTATTTT
TRBV28	NA	12	TRBJ1-2	few	CASSLNREGYTF	TGTGCCAGCAGTTTGAACAGGGAGGGCTACACCTTC
TRBV19	NA	14	TRBJ2-2	few	CASRVGGRTGELFF	TGTGCCAGCCGAGTCGGGGGGCGTACCGGGGAGCTGTTTTTT
TRBV20-1	NA	14	TRBJ2-7	few	CSANRKDFSYEQYF	TGCAGTGCTAATCGAAAGGACTTCTCCTACGAGCAGTACTTC
TRBV5-1	NA	15	TRBJ2-1	few	CASSLAGDKYNEQFF	TGCGCCAGCAGCTTGGCCGGGGACAAGTACAATGAGCAGTTCTTC
TRBV6-2/TRBV6-3	NA	17	TRBJ2-5	NA	CASSYSERTGGEETQYF	TGTGCCAGCAGTTACTCGGAGCGTACAGGGGGGGAGGAGACCCAGTACTTC
TRBV7-6	NA	14	TRBJ2-2	NA	CASRREAHTGELFF	TGTGCCAGCAGGAGGGAGGCCCACACCGGGGAGCTGTTTTTT
TRBV5-1	NA	15	TRBJ2-7	NA	CASSLAQGTIYEQYF	TGCGCCAGCAGCTTGGCCCAGGGGACCATATACGAGCAGTACTTC
TRBV6-5	TRBD1	16	TRBJ2-2	NA	CASSYGQGAITGELFF	TGTGCCAGCAGTTACGGTCAGGGGGCGATCACCGGGGAGCTGTTTTTT
TRBV21-1	NA	17	TRBJ2-3	many	CASSFTGGPPLRDTQYF	TGTGCCAGCAGCTTCACTGGAGGGCCACCCCTCAGGGATACGCAGTATTTT
TRBV4-3	NA	18	TRBJ2-3	few	CASSQNSAGGRWADTQYF	TGCGCCAGCAGCCAGAATTCCGCCGGGGGTCGGTGGGCAGATACGCAGTATTTT
TRBV29-1	NA	11	TRBJ2-7	few	CSGQGNYEQYF	TGCAGCGGCCAAGGAAACTACGAGCAGTACTTC
TRBV28	TRBD1	16	TRBJ1-4	NA	CASSLRPGQRNEKLFF	TGTGCCAGCAGTTTAAGGCCGGGACAGAGAAATGAAAAACTGTTTTTT
TRBV27	TRBD2	14	TRBJ2-7	NA	CASKPGREAYEQYF	TGTGCCAGCAAGCCAGGGCGGGAGGCCTACGAGCAGTACTTC
TRBV5-1	NA	14	TRBJ2-1	few	CASSRRGSDNEQFF	TGCGCCAGCAGCCGCCGGGGTAGCGACAATGAGCAGTTCTTC
TRBV20-1	TRBD1	15	TRBJ1-1	many	CSAFGTGGSSTEAFF	TGCAGTGCTTTCGGGACAGGGGGTTCGAGCACTGAAGCTTTCTTT
TRBV6-2/TRBV6-3	NA	15	TRBJ2-4	NA	CASSRTDVAKNIQYF	TGTGCCAGCAGCCGGACTGACGTAGCCAAAAACATTCAGTACTTC
TRBV7-8	NA	16	TRBJ2-1	few	CASSLGTVLSYNEQFF	TGTGCCAGCAGCTTAGGGACAGTCTTGTCCTACAATGAGCAGTTCTTC
TRBV3-1	NA	12	TRBJ2-5	many	CASSQSQATQYF	TGTGCCAGCAGCCAATCACAGGCGACCCAGTACTTC
TRBV20-1	NA	14	TRBJ2-3	many	CSAIRDINTDTQYF	TGCAGTGCTATCCGGGATATCAACACAGATACGCAGTATTTT
TRBV28	NA	15	TRBJ2-2	NA	CASTGGRGNTGELFF	TGTGCCAGCACCGGGGGCAGGGGCAACACCGGGGAGCTGTTTTTT
TRBV7-9	NA	17	TRBJ1-6	few	CASSPHQVADDFSPLHF	TGTGCCAGCAGCCCCCACCAGGTGGCCGATGATTTCTCACCCCTCCACTTT
TRBV20-1	TRBD2	15	TRBJ2-1	NA	CSGSDPSGSFNEQFF	TGCAGTGGTTCTGACCCTAGCGGGAGTTTTAATGAGCAGTTCTTC
TRBV20-1	TRBD2	15	TRBJ2-5	NA	CSALGLAGGGETQYF	TGCAGTGCCCTGGGACTAGCGGGAGGGGGGGAGACCCAGTACTTC
TRBV28	NA	18	TRBJ2-5	few	CASSLNMRQRNNQETQYF	TGTGCCAGCAGTTTAAATATGAGGCAGCGGAACAACCAAGAGACCCAGTACTTC
TRBV3-1	NA	15	TRBJ1-6	few	CASSQLRDGNSPLHF	TGTGCCAGCAGCCAGCTCCGGGACGGGAATTCACCCCTCCACTTT
TRBV10-3	NA	12	TRBJ2-3	NA	CANGRAPDTQYF	TGTGCCAACGGGCGGGCCCCAGATACGCAGTATTTT
TRBV20-1	NA	13	TRBJ2-3	few	CSALSGGTDTQYF	TGCAGTGCTCTCTCAGGGGGCACAGATACGCAGTATTTT